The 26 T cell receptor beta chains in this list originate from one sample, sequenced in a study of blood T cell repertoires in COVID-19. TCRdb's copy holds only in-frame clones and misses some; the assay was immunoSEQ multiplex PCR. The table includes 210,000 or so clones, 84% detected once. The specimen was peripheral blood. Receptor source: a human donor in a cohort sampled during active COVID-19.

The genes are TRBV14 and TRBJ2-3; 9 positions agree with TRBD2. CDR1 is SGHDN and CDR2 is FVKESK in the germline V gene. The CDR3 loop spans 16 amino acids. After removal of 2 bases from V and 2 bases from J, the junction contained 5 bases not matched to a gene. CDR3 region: CASSQTRGGVTDTQYF. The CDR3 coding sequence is TGTGCCAGCAGCCAAACGCGGGGGGGAGTCACAGATACGCAGTATTTT.

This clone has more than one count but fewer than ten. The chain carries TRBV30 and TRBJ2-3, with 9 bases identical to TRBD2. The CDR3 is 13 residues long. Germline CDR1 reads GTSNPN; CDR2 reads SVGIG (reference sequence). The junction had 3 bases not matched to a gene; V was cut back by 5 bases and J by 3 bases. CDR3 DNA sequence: TGTGCCTGGGATAGCGGGGGAACAGATACGCAGTATTTT. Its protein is CAWDSGGTDTQYF.

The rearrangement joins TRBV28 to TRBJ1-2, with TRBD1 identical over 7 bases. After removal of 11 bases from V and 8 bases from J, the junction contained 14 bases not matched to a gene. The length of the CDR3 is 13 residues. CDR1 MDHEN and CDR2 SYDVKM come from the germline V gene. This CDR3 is CAGGKNRGGGYTF. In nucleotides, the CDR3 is TGTGCCGGTGGAAAAAACAGGGGTGGCGGCTACACCTTC.

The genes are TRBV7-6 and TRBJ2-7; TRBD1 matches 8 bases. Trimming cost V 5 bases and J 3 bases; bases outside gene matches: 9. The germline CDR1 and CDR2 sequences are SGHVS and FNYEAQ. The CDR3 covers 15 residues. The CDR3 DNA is TGTGCCAGCAGCGCCCTCTCGACAGGGGACTACGAGCAGTACTTC. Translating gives CASSALSTGDYEQYF.

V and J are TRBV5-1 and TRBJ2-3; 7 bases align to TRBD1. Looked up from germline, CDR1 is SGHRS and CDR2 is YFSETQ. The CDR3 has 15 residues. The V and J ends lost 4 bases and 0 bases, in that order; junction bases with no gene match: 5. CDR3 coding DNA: TGCGCCAGCAGCCCAGGGGGAATTAGCACAGATACGCAGTATTTT. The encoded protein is CASSPGGISTDTQYF.

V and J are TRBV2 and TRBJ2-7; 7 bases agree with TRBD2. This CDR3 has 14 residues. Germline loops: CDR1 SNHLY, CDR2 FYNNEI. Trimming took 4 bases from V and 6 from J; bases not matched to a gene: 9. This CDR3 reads CASSVAGEYLEQYF. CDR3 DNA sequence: TGTGCCAGCAGTGTCGCGGGAGAATATCTCGAGCAGTACTTC.

DNA of the CDR3: TGCGCCAGCAGCTTGACCGGGACAGGGGGCCCTGGGGCCAACGTCCTGACTTTC. Its protein is CASSLTGTGGPGANVLTF. V gene TRBV5-1 combines with J gene TRBJ2-6; 12 positions match TRBD1. The CDR3 is 18 residues long. The germline V gene has CDR1 SGHRS and CDR2 YFSETQ. V lost 1 base, J lost 2 bases, and 4 bases stayed unmatched.

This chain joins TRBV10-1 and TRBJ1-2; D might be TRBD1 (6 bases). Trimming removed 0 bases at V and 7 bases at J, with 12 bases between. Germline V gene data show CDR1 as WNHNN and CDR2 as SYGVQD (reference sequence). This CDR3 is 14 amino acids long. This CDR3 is CASSESTGAIGYTF. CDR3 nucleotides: TGCGCCAGCAGTGAGTCGACAGGCGCCATTGGCTACACCTTC.

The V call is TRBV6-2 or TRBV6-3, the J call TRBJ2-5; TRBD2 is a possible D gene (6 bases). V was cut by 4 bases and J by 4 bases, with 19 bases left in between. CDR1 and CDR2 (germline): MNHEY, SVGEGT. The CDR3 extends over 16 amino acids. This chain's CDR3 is CASSSRATVEGETQYF. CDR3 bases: TGTGCCAGCAGTTCCCGGGCGACAGTGGAGGGAGAGACCCAGTACTTC.

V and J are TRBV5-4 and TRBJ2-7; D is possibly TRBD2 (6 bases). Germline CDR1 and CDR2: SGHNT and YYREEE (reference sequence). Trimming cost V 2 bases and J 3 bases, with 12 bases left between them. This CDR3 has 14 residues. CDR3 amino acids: CASSFGGIGYEQYF. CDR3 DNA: TGTGCCAGCAGCTTCGGAGGGATCGGCTACGAGCAGTACTTC.

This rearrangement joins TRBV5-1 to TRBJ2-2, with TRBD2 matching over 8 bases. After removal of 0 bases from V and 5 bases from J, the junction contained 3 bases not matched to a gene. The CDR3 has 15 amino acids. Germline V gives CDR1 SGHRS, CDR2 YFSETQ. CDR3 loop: CASSLDLAGTGELFF. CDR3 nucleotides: TGCGCCAGCAGCTTGGATCTAGCGGGTACCGGGGAGCTGTTTTTT.

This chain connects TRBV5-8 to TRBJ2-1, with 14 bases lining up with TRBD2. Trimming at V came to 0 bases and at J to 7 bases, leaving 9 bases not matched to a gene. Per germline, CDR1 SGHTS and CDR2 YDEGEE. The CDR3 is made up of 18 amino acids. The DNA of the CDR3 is TGTGCCAGCAGCTTGGCCTTTTGGACTAGCGGGAGGTCTAATGAGCAGTTCTTC. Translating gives CASSLAFWTSGRSNEQFF.

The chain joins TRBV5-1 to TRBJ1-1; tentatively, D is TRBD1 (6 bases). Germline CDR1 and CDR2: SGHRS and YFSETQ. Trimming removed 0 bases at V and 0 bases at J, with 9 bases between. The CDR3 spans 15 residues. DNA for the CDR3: TGCGCCAGCAGCTTGGCCAGGGGAGTGAACACTGAAGCTTTCTTT. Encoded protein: CASSLARGVNTEAFF.

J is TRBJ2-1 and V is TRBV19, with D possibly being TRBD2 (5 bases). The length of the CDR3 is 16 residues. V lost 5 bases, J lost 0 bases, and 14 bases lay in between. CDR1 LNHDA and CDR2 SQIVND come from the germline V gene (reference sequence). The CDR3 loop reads CASSPSDSSSYNEQFF. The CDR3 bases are TGTGCCAGTAGTCCCTCGGACTCGAGCTCCTACAATGAGCAGTTCTTC.

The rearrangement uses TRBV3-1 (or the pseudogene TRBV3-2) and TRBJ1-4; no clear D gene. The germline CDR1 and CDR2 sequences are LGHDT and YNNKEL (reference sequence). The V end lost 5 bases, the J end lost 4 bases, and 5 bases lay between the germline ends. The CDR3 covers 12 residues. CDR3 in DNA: TGTGCCAGCAGCGCCTATAATGAAAAACTGTTTTTT. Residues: CASSAYNEKLFF.

This CDR3 is CASRRDPGQAGFF. In DNA, the CDR3 is TGTGCCAGCAGGAGGGACCCGGGACAGGCGGGGTTCTTC. V usage is TRBV2 and J usage is TRBJ2-1, with TRBD1 matching over 8 bases. CDR3 size: 13 residues. In germline, CDR1 is SNHLY, CDR2 FYNNEI. Trimming at V came to 6 bases and at J to 15 bases, leaving 13 bases not matched to a gene.

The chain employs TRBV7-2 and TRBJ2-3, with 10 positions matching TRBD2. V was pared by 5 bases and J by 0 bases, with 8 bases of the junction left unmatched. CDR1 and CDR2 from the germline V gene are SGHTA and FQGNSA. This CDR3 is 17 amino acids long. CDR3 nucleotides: TGTGCCAGCAGCCCCCACCGTAGCGGGAGGAGCACAGATACGCAGTATTTT. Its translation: CASSPHRSGRSTDTQYF.

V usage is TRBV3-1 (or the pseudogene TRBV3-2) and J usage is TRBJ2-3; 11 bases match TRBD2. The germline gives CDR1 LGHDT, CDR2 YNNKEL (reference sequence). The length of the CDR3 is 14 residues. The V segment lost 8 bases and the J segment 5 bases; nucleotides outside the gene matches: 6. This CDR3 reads CASRTSGSQDTQYF. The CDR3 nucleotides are TGTGCCAGCCGTACTAGCGGGAGCCAAGATACGCAGTATTTT.

CDR3 in DNA: TGCGCCAGCAGCAGGAGCGGGGATAACAATGAGCAGTTCTTC. It yields the protein CASSRSGDNNEQFF. The chain carries TRBV5-1 and TRBJ2-1; TRBD2 aligns across 7 bases. This CDR3 is 14 amino acids long. In germline, CDR1 is SGHRS, CDR2 YFSETQ. V lost 4 bases, J lost 5 bases, and 6 bases stayed unmatched.

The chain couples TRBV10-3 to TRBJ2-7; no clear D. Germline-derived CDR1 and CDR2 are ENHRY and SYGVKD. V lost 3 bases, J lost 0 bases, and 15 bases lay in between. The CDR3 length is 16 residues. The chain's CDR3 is CAISEYSLEISYEQYF. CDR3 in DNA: TGTGCCATCAGTGAATACAGTCTCGAAATCTCCTACGAGCAGTACTTC.

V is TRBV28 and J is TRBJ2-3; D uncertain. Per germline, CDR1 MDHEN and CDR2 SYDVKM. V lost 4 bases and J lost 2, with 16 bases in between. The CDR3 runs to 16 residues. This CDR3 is CASSYTTRLFTDTQYF. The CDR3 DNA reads TGTGCCAGCAGTTATACAACCAGGCTGTTCACAGATACGCAGTATTTT. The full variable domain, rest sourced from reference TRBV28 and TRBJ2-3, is DVKVTQSSRYLVKRTGEKVFLECVQDMDHENMFWYRQDPGLGLRLIYFSYDVKMKEKGDIPEGYSVSREKKERFSLILESASTNQTSMYLCASSYTTRLFTDTQYFGPGTRLTVL.

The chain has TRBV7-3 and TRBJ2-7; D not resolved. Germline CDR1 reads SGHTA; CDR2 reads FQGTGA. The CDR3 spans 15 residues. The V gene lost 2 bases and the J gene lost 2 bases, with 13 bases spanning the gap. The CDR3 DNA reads TGTGCCAGCAGCTTAGCATCAGGAACGGCCTACGAGCAGTACGTC. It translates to CASSLASGTAYEQYV.

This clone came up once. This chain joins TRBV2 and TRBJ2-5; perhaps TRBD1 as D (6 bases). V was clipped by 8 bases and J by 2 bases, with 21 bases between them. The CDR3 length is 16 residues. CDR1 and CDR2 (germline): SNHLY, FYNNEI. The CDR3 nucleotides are TGTGCCAGCTCTCCCCTAAAAACAGGGATTCAAGAGACCCAGTACTTC. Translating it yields CASSPLKTGIQETQYF. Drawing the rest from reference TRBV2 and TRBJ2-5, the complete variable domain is EPEVTQTPSHQVTQMGQEVILRCVPISNHLYFYWYRQILGQKVEFLVSFYNNEISEKSEIFDDQFSVERPDGSNFTLKIRSTKLEDSAMYFCASSPLKTGIQETQYFGPGTRLLVL.

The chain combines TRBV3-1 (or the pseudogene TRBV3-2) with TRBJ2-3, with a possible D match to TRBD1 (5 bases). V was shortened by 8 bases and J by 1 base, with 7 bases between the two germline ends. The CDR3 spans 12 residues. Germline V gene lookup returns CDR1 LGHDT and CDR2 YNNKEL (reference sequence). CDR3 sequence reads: CASEQGTDTQYF. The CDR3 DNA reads TGTGCCAGCGAACAGGGCACAGATACGCAGTATTTT.

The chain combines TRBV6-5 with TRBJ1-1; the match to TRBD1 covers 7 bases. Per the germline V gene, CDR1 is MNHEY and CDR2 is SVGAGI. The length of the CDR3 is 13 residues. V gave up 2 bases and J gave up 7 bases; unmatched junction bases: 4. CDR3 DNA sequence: TGTGCCAGCAGTTACACACGGACAGGTGAAGCTTTCTTT. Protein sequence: CASSYTRTGEAFF.

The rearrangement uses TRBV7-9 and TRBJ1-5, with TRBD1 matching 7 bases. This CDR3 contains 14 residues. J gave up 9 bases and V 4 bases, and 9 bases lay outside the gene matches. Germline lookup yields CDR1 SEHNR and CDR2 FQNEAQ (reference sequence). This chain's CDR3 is CASSSGQRVGPQHF. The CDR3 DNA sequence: TGTGCCAGCAGCTCGGGACAGCGCGTAGGGCCCCAGCATTTT.